A single sample gave rise to the 18 T cell receptor beta chains below, sequenced in a study of blood T cell repertoires in COVID-19. Some clones are missing from TCRdb's copy, which holds only in-frame ones; the method was immunoSEQ multiplex PCR. The sample lists nearly 50,000 clones; about nine tenths were seen once. Specimen: peripheral blood. The receptors were sampled from a woman at least 80 years old with COVID-19, enrolled during active disease.

The chain links TRBV10-3 to TRBJ1-2, with 8 bases lining up with TRBD1. The CDR3 length is 13 residues. CDR1 and CDR2 from the germline V gene are ENHRY and SYGVKD. V dropped 6 bases and J dropped 8; count of bases not matched to a gene: 8. The CDR3 loop is CAIRPQGARGYTF. The CDR3 DNA follows: TGTGCCATCAGGCCCCAGGGGGCGCGGGGCTACACCTTC.

The chain couples TRBV9 to TRBJ2-1; the D gene is possibly TRBD1 (5 bases). V was shortened by 6 bases and J by 7 bases, with 20 bases between the two germline ends. The V gene's germline CDR1 is SGDLS and CDR2 YYNGEE. The CDR3 covers 15 residues. CDR3 sequence reads: CASTLLPRDRNEQFF. CDR3 sequence (DNA): TGTGCCAGCACCCTTTTGCCCAGGGATAGGAATGAGCAGTTCTTC.

The V call is TRBV24-1, the J call TRBJ2-3, with 9 nucleotides matching TRBD1. The CDR3 consists of 16 residues. V trimming: 4 bases; J trimming: 2 bases; junction bases outside the gene matches: 6. Germline CDR1 reads KGHDR; CDR2 reads SFDVKD. CDR3 sequence: CATSEAGTGNTDTQYF. The DNA for the CDR3 is TGTGCCACCAGTGAGGCCGGGACAGGGAACACAGATACGCAGTATTTT.

The J gene is TRBJ1-2, the V gene TRBV5-1, with D possibly matching TRBD1 (5 bases). There are 14 residues in the CDR3. Trimming took 4 bases from V and 1 from J, leaving 11 bases between them. Germline-derived CDR1 and CDR2 are SGHRS and YFSETQ. The CDR3 bases are TGCGCCAGCAGCCAAGGACATTTTAACTATGGCTACACCTTC. Translation: CASSQGHFNYGYTF.

This chain joins TRBV6-5 and TRBJ1-1; no clear D. This CDR3 region has 13 residues. V lost 7 bases and J 0 bases, leaving 9 bases between the germline ends. The germline V gene encodes CDR1 MNHEY and CDR2 SVGAGI. The CDR3 loop is CASTTYLNTEAFF. The CDR3 DNA reads TGTGCCAGCACTACGTACCTGAACACTGAAGCTTTCTTT.

This clone was counted a single time. J is TRBJ2-1 and V is TRBV6-1, with D unresolved. The CDR3 sequence is 15 residues long. Trimming removed 2 bases at V and 2 bases at J, with 10 bases between. CDR1 and CDR2 (germline): MNHNS, SASEGT. This CDR3 is CASSESIPPYNEQFF. The CDR3 bases are TGTGCCAGCAGTGAATCTATCCCCCCCTACAATGAGCAGTTCTTC.

The V and J genes are TRBV9 and TRBJ2-5; 10 bases are a match to TRBD1. Germline assignment: CDR1 SGDLS and CDR2 YYNGEE. The CDR3 has 15 residues. Unmatched junction bases numbered 7, after V lost 4 bases and J lost 4 bases. The CDR3 here is CASSPGQGVRETQYF. The CDR3 bases are TGTGCCAGCAGCCCTGGACAGGGGGTACGAGAGACCCAGTACTTC.

The chain has TRBV28 and TRBJ1-6, with 8 bases that match TRBD1. V lost 11 bases and J lost 5; bases outside the gene matches: 11. The CDR3 contains 15 residues. From germline, CDR1 is MDHEN and CDR2 SYDVKM. CDR3 sequence: CALRTGNINNSPLHF. CDR3 nucleotides: TGTGCCTTACGGACAGGGAATATTAATAATTCACCCCTCCACTTT.

The chain recombines TRBV9 with TRBJ2-7; 7 bases fit TRBD1. Germline values: CDR1 SGDLS, CDR2 YYNGEE. The junction had 9 bases not matched to a gene; V was cut back by 0 bases and J by 3 bases. This CDR3 has 16 residues. CDR3 sequence: CASSVVRTGDGYEQYF. As DNA, the CDR3 is TGTGCCAGCAGCGTAGTTAGGACAGGCGACGGCTACGAGCAGTACTTC.

The J gene is TRBJ1-1, the V gene TRBV7-8; possible D gene TRBD1, 5 bases. Deletions cut 3 bases from V and 0 bases from J, with 17 bases between. Germline loops: CDR1 SGHVS, CDR2 FQNEAQ. The CDR3 covers 17 residues. CDR3 loop: CASSLVSAGIMNTEAFF. In DNA form, the CDR3 reads TGTGCCAGCAGCTTGGTGTCCGCAGGGATCATGAACACTGAAGCTTTCTTT.

This chain links TRBV28 with TRBJ1-5, with D perhaps TRBD1 (6 bases). V gave up 0 bases and J gave up 0 bases, with 9 bases separating them. The CDR3 covers 16 residues. The V gene's germline CDR1 is MDHEN and CDR2 SYDVKM. The CDR3 bases are TGTGCCAGCAGTTTATGGACAGGAAATAGCAATCAGCCCCAGCATTTT. Translation: CASSLWTGNSNQPQHF.

In DNA, the CDR3 is TGTGCCAGCAGTCGAAGCGGGGGAACCAAATATGGCTACACCTTC. Translating it yields CASSRSGGTKYGYTF. V is TRBV3-1 (or the pseudogene TRBV3-2) and J is TRBJ1-2, with TRBD1 as a possible D gene (5 bases). The V end lost 6 bases, the J end lost 5 bases, and 19 bases lay between the germline ends. Germline V gene lookup returns CDR1 LGHDT and CDR2 YNNKEL (reference sequence). CDR3 length: 15 amino acids.

The chain employs TRBV28 and TRBJ2-5, with 7 bases aligning to TRBD2. Germline V gene sequence: CDR1 MDHEN, CDR2 SYDVKM. The CDR3 length is 14 residues. Losses at the gene ends were 6 bases for V and 2 bases for J; bases not matched to a gene: 6. The CDR3 loop is CASRPPGGQETQYF. The CDR3 region has the DNA TGTGCCAGCAGGCCCCCGGGGGGACAAGAGACCCAGTACTTC.

V and J are TRBV13 and TRBJ2-3; no clear D. The ends were cut back, 2 bases at V and 3 bases at J, with 9 bases in the middle. CDR1 is PRHDT, CDR2 FYEKMQ, per germline (reference sequence). This CDR3 region has 14 residues. The CDR3 DNA is TGTGCCAGCAGCTTATCTTCGAGTACAGATACGCAGTATTTT. It translates to CASSLSSSTDTQYF.

The chain recombines TRBV27 with TRBJ2-2; 8 bases line up with TRBD1. This CDR3 has 17 amino acids. Germline lookup yields CDR1 MNHEY and CDR2 SMNVEV (reference sequence). Unmatched junction bases numbered 9, after V lost 6 bases and J lost 0 bases. Written as DNA, the CDR3 is TGTGCCAGCAGCTTCAGGGGGCGGGTGGCGAACACCGGGGAGCTGTTTTTT. It yields the protein CASSFRGRVANTGELFF.

This sequence joins TRBV6-5 and TRBJ2-3, with D possibly matching TRBD1 (6 bases). Germline CDR1 is MNHEY and CDR2 is SVGAGI. CDR3 length: 15 residues. V lost 4 bases, J lost 2 bases, and 13 bases lay in between. The CDR3 DNA follows: TGTGCCAGCAGTTCGCGCCACAGGGCCACAGATACGCAGTATTTT. As protein: CASSSRHRATDTQYF.

The chain carries TRBV24-1 and TRBJ2-2; 10 positions match TRBD2. V was clipped by 7 bases and J by 1 base; unmatched bases: 8. This CDR3 region has 17 residues. Per germline, CDR1 KGHDR and CDR2 SFDVKD. In DNA, the CDR3 is TGTGCCACCAGCAGCGGGGGGGGACACGGGAACACCGGGGAGCTGTTTTTT. This codes for CATSSGGGHGNTGELFF.

This clone was found a few times. The genes are TRBV28 and TRBJ1-2, with D perhaps TRBD1 (5 bases). Per germline, CDR1 MDHEN and CDR2 SYDVKM. There are 16 residues in the CDR3. Trimming stripped 8 bases from V and 3 bases from J, with 22 bases between. CDR3 sequence reads: CASRLGGSAGYYGYTF. CDR3 in DNA: TGTGCCAGCCGACTGGGGGGAAGTGCGGGATACTATGGCTACACCTTC.